The next 14 T cell receptor beta chains were all read from a single sample in a study of blood T cell repertoires in COVID-19 (dated by TCRdb to 2019 to 2021). Library generation was performed with the immunoSEQ multiplex PCR assay. Entries here come from immuneACCESS through TCRdb and include only in-frame sequences with V and J called. Some clones fail to appear in such tables; in the studies checked, an unresolved V gene covers under half of the shortfall, and the cause of the remainder is unknown. The sample table contains some 250,000 clones; only one count was recorded for 81% of them. Around 8% of the sample is taken by the ten largest. Sequenced input: peripheral blood. The receptors were sampled from an elderly woman with acute or convalescent COVID-19.

This clone was detected a few times. The chain recombines TRBV9 with TRBJ2-1, with TRBD2 matching over 7 bases. CDR1 and CDR2 (germline): SGDLS, YYNGEE. J gave up 6 bases and V 0 bases, and 6 bases lay outside the gene matches. This CDR3 region has 15 residues. The CDR3 DNA reads TGTGCCAGCAGCGTAGTCGCTAGCGGAACCAATGAGCAGTTCTTC. This sequence encodes CASSVVASGTNEQFF.

This chain joins TRBV27 and TRBJ1-6; 7 bases are shared with TRBD1. The CDR3 contains 16 residues. The germline V gene has CDR1 MNHEY and CDR2 SMNVEV (reference sequence). V shed 2 bases and J 7 bases; nucleotides not matched to a gene: 8. The CDR3 nucleotides are TGTGCCAGCAGTTTAAGGGGGCTGGGAATAAATTCACCCCTCCACTTT. Translation: CASSLRGLGINSPLHF.

The chain uses TRBV9 and TRBJ2-5, with TRBD2 matching 9 bases. Germline V lookup: CDR1 SGDLS, CDR2 YYNGEE. Trimming cost V 5 bases and J 2 bases; bases outside gene matches: 4. This CDR3 has 14 amino acids. The CDR3 DNA reads as TGTGCCAGCAGGGCCGGACTAGCGCAAGAGACCCAGTACTTC. Amino acids: CASRAGLAQETQYF.

The rearrangement uses TRBV6-5 and TRBJ2-7, with D possibly being TRBD2 (5 bases). This CDR3 has 16 residues. Germline V gives CDR1 MNHEY, CDR2 SVGAGI. With 2 bases removed from V and 2 bases from J, the gap between germline ends came to 16 bases. This chain's CDR3 is CASSYGSGSSAYEQYF. The CDR3, as DNA: TGTGCCAGCAGTTACGGGTCGGGGTCTTCGGCCTACGAGCAGTACTTC.

This sequence joins TRBV28 and TRBJ2-7; 8 positions agree with TRBD2. CDR1 is MDHEN, CDR2 SYDVKM, per germline. Germline trimming cut 4 bases from V and 0 bases from J; bases unmatched to any gene: 5. This CDR3 is 15 amino acids long. CDR3 coding DNA: TGTGCCAGCAGTTCACCCGGGACTAGCTCCTACGAGCAGTACTTC. It codes for CASSSPGTSSYEQYF.

This sequence joins TRBV5-5 and TRBJ2-3; a weak D match, TRBD1 (5 bases). Between the trimmed V and J ends, which lost 2 bases and 3 bases, there was a span of 7 bases. Germline CDR1 and CDR2: SGHKS and YYEKEE (reference sequence). The CDR3 spans 13 residues. CDR3 sequence (DNA): TGTGCCAGCAGCTTAAGGGGAACAGATACGCAGTATTTT. Amino acid sequence: CASSLRGTDTQYF.

This clone was counted a single time. This chain links TRBV5-8 with TRBJ1-1; 10 bases map to TRBD1. CDR3 size: 17 residues. Germline loops: CDR1 SGHTS, CDR2 YDEGEE. J gave up 4 bases and V 0 bases, and 9 bases lay outside the gene matches. The CDR3 DNA sequence: TGTGCCAGCAGCTTGGGACAGGGGGCCCCTAGGAGCACTGAAGCTTTCTTT. Translated: CASSLGQGAPRSTEAFF.

The CDR3 loop reads CASSSRKRGEGSTDTQYF. The CDR3, as DNA: TGTGCCAGCAGCTCGAGAAAGCGGGGGGAGGGCAGCACAGATACGCAGTATTTT. This rearrangement joins TRBV7-8 to TRBJ2-3; TRBD2 agrees at 9 bases. CDR3 length: 18 amino acids. Germline values: CDR1 SGHVS, CDR2 FQNEAQ. V lost 4 bases to trimming and J lost 0 bases; unmatched junction nucleotides: 11.

The V and J genes are TRBV25-1 and TRBJ1-6; D uncertain. The CDR3 extends over 16 amino acids. Germline V lookup: CDR1 MGHDK, CDR2 SYGVNS. Trimming cost V 4 bases and J 0 bases, with 10 bases left between them. CDR3 region: CASSGRTSSYNSPLHF. CDR3 DNA: TGTGCCAGCAGTGGAAGAACTAGCTCCTATAATTCACCCCTCCACTTT.

The CDR3 sequence: CASSYSLSGSFSDYNEQFF. The CDR3 bases are TGTGCCAGCAGTTACTCCCTTAGCGGGAGTTTTTCGGACTACAATGAGCAGTTCTTC. The chain links TRBV6-2 or TRBV6-3 to TRBJ2-1; 9 bases map to TRBD2. The length of the CDR3 is 19 residues. V lost 0 bases and J lost 3; bases outside the gene matches: 12. Germline CDR1 MNHEY, CDR2 SVGEGT.

The genes are TRBV18 and TRBJ2-3; 8 bases match TRBD2. Trimming cost V 0 bases and J 5 bases; bases outside gene matches: 7. There are 16 residues in the CDR3. In germline, CDR1 is KGHSH, CDR2 LQKENI. The DNA for the CDR3 is TGTGCCAGCTCACCACCCCCGGGGGGGCAAGGAGATACGCAGTATTTT. Translation: CASSPPPGGQGDTQYF.

The CDR3 nucleotides read TGTGCCAGCAGAATGACAGCTAATGAAAAACTGTTTTTT. It specifies CASRMTANEKLFF. V is TRBV27 and J is TRBJ1-4; the D gene is possibly TRBD1 (5 bases). CDR3 length: 13 amino acids. Germline assignment: CDR1 MNHEY and CDR2 SMNVEV (reference sequence). V was pared by 6 bases and J by 3 bases, with 8 bases between.

The chain carries TRBV28 and TRBJ2-1; TRBD2 matches 13 bases. This CDR3 has 18 residues. The trim removed 4 bases at V and 0 bases at J, leaving 6 bases unmatched. The germline V gene has CDR1 MDHEN and CDR2 SYDVKM. This CDR3 reads CASSSGTSGINSYNEQFF. CDR3 bases: TGTGCCAGCAGTTCCGGGACTAGCGGGATTAACTCCTACAATGAGCAGTTCTTC.

As regards this clone: At the DNA level, this CDR3 is encoded by other sequences in the same sample as well. CDR3 nucleotides: TGTGCCTGGAGTGGGGGGGCCTACGAGCAGTACTTC. This encodes CAWSGGAYEQYF. The chain uses TRBV30 and TRBJ2-7; D might be TRBD2 (6 bases). Trimming took off 1 base at V and 2 bases at J, with 6 bases between the two ends. The germline gives CDR1 GTSNPN, CDR2 SVGIG (reference sequence). The CDR3 is 12 residues long. Full variable domain (rest looked up from reference TRBV30 and TRBJ2-7): SQTIHQWPATLVQPVGSPLSLECTVEGTSNPNLYWYRQAAGRGLQLLFYSVGIGQISSEVPQNLSASRPQDRQFILSSKKLLLSDSGFYLCAWSGGAYEQYFGPGTRLTVT.